This section outlines one T cell receptor (beta chain) sequence together with its context. Antigen specificity is unknown. PCR employed 60 Vbeta and 13 Jbeta primers. The data were produced by immunoSEQ multiplex PCR, yet TCRdb's version contains in-frame clones alone and is incomplete. The table has some 140,000 clones, around nine tenths seen once. These data are taken from a study of cytomegalovirus exposure and HLA in healthy donors. Study in general: Among roughly 180 million T cells, an earlier analysis found roughly 100 million unique TCR beta sequences.

The CDR3 loop spans 13 amino acids. Germline loops: CDR1 MDHEN, CDR2 SYDVKM. Trimming left V 5 bases short and J 5 bases short, with 13 bases between. Broader study findings: Clonal expansion was found to be greater in HLA-associated TCR beta chains than in equally common others in a later analysis. Investigators reported 150 to 200 TCR beta chains as tied to cytomegalovirus.

This clonotype was sampled from a woman in her 30s in good health and CMV-seronegative. This rearrangement joins TRBV28 to TRBJ2-7; the D gene is possibly TRBD2 (5 bases). Sequencing was carried out using PBMCs. The CDR3 is CASSPPVTNEQYF. CDR3 DNA sequence: TGTGCCAGCAGTCCCCCGGTGACTAACGAGCAGTACTTC.